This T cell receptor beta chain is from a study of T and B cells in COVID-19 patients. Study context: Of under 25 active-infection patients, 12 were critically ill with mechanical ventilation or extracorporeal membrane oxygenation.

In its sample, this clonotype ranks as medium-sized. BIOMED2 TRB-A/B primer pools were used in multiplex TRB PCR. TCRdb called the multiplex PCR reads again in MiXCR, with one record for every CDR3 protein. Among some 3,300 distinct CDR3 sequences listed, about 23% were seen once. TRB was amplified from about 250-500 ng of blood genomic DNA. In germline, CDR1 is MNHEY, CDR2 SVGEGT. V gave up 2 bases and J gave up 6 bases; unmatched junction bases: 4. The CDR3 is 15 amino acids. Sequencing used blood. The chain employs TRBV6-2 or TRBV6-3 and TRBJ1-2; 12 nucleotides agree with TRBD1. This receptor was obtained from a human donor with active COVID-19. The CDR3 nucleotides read TGTGCCAGCAGTTACGGGGGGACAGGGGGCGATGGCTACACCTTC. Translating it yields CASSYGGTGGDGYTF.